The rows below give T cell receptor beta chains drawn from one sample of a study of blood T cell repertoires in COVID-19. Profiling relied on immunoSEQ multiplex PCR, and the TCRdb table lists in-frame clones only, not all of them. Among tens of thousands of clones listed, more than 70% were seen once. Specimen: peripheral blood. The receptor source for this set is a human donor in a cohort sampled during active COVID-19. Each CDR3 is given with its conserved first and last residue. The D gene is left open where the match is weak. Clone size is shown for a subset of rows, as once, few, many or a class of expanded clone.

>.|TRBV14|.|TRBJ2-7
CASSSAYPRGFYEQYF
TGTGCCAGCAGCTCAGCTTATCCCCGCGGGTTTTACGAGCAGTACTTC
>.|TRBV7-2|.|TRBJ1-1
CASSLGSPLLNTEAFF
TGTGCCAGCAGCTTAGGGTCCCCGTTGCTAAACACTGAAGCTTTCTTT
>once|TRBV24-1|TRBD2|TRBJ2-3
CATSTPGGTQYF
TGTGCCACCAGTACCCCGGGGGGTACGCAGTATTTT
>.|TRBV10-3|TRBD1|TRBJ1-2
CAIHPDRVYGYTF
TGTGCCATCCATCCGGACAGGGTCTATGGCTACACCTTC
>.|TRBV29-1|.|TRBJ2-3
CSIVRETDTQYF
TGCAGCATTGTGAGGGAAACAGATACGCAGTATTTT
>.|TRBV19|.|TRBJ2-7
CASSIEFTGIQYF
TGTGCCAGTAGTATCGAATTCACAGGGATACAGTACTTC
>.|TRBV3-1/TRBV3-2|TRBD2|TRBJ2-7
CASSHMSGEGEQYF
TGTGCCAGCAGCCATATGAGCGGGGAGGGCGAGCAGTACTTC
>.|TRBV7-9|.|TRBJ2-1
CASSRGTTYNEQFF
TGTGCCAGCAGTAGGGGTACAACATACAATGAGCAGTTCTTC
>.|TRBV18|TRBD1|TRBJ1-2
CASSPEGARGYTF
TGTGCCAGCTCACCAGAGGGGGCGCGCGGCTACACCTTC
>.|TRBV3-1/TRBV3-2|.|TRBJ2-6
CASSVFQGSGANVLTF
TGTGCCAGCAGCGTCTTTCAGGGGTCTGGGGCCAACGTCCTGACTTTC
>.|TRBV7-8|.|TRBJ2-1
CASSLGAGPLEQFF
TGTGCCAGCAGCTTAGGAGCGGGCCCCTTGGAGCAGTTCTTC